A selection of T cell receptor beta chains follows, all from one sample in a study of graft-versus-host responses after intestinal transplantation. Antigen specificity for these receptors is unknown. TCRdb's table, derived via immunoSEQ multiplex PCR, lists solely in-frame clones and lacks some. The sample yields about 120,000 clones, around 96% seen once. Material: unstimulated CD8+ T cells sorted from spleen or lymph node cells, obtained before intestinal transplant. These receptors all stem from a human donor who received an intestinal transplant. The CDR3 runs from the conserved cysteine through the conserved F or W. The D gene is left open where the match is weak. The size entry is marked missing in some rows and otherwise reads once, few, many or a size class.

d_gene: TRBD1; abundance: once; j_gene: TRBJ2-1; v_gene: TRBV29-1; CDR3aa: CSVAFRDRNLNEQFF; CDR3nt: TGCAGCGTTGCGTTCCGGGACAGGAACCTCAATGAGCAGTTCTTC
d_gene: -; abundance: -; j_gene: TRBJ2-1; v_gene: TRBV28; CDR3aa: CASSLETEISYNEQFF; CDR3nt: TGTGCCAGCAGTTTAGAAACCGAGATCTCCTACAATGAGCAGTTCTTC
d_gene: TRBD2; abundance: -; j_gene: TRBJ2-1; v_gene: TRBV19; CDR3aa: CASSIGLAQFEQFF; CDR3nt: TGTGCCAGTAGTATTGGACTAGCGCAGTTTGAGCAGTTCTTC
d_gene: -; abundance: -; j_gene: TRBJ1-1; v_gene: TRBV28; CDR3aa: CASSLRGIDTEAFF; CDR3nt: TGTGCCAGCAGTTTACGGGGGATCGACACTGAAGCTTTCTTT
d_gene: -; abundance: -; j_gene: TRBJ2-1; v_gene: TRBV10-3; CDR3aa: CAISEGGMDEQFF; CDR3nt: TGTGCCATCAGTGAAGGCGGGATGGATGAGCAGTTCTTC
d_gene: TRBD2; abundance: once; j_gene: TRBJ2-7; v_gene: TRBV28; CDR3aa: CASKTIAGSYEQYF; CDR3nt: TGTGCCAGCAAGACGATAGCGGGTTCCTACGAGCAGTACTTC
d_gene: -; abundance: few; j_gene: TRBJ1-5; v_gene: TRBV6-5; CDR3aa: CASSYSGQMNQPQHF; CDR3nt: TGTGCCAGCAGTTACTCTGGACAGATGAATCAGCCCCAGCATTTT
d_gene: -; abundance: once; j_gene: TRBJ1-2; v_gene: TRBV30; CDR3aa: CAWSHGGVGGYTF; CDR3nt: TGTGCCTGGAGTCACGGGGGGGTCGGTGGCTACACCTTC
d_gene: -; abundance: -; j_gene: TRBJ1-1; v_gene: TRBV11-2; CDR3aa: CASSLVTLGTEAFF; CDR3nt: TGTGCCAGCAGCTTAGTAACCTTGGGCACTGAAGCTTTCTTT
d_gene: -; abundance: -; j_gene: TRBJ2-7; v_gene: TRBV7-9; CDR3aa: CASSLPDSWNF; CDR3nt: TGTGCCAGCAGCCTACCGGACAGCTGGAACTTC
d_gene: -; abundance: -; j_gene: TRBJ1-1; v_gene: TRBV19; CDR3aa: CATWENTEAFF; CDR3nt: TGTGCCACCTGGGAGAACACTGAAGCTTTCTTT
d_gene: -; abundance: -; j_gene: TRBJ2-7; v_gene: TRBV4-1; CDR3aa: CASSPSGPYGTYEQYF; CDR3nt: TGCGCCAGCAGCCCCTCTGGGCCCTACGGGACTTACGAGCAGTACTTC
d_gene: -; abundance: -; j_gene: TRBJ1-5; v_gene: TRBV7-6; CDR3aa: CASSLLSWGDSNQPQHF; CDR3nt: TGTGCCAGCAGCTTACTTTCGTGGGGTGACAGCAATCAGCCCCAGCATTTT
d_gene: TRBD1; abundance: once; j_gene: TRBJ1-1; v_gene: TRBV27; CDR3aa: CASRQGRTEAFF; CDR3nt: TGTGCCAGCAGACAGGGGAGGACTGAAGCTTTCTTT
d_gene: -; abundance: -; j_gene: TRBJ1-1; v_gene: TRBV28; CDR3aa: CASSPPGGTEAFF; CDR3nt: TGTGCCAGCAGTCCCCCCGGAGGGACTGAAGCTTTCTTT
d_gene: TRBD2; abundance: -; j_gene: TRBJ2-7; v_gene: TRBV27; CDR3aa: CASGAGGFYEQYF; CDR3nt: TGTGCCAGTGGAGCGGGAGGGTTCTACGAGCAGTACTTC
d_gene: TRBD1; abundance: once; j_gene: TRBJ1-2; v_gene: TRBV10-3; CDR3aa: CAILTGEYGYTF; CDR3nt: TGTGCCATCCTTACAGGGGAGTATGGCTACACCTTC